The 30 T cell receptor beta chains in this list originate from one sample, sequenced in a study of PD-1 blockade in classical Hodgkin lymphoma. As to time point: cycle 4 day 1 (C4D1), after 5 to 7 weeks of nivolumab. Every one of the patients relapsed after autologous stem cell transplantation (brentuximab vedotin exposure was variable). This table comes from immunoSEQ multiplex PCR, and its TCRdb copy is limited to in-frame clones, with some not included. There are more than 90,000 clones in the sample; 78% occur only once, and about 9% lies in the top ten. The sample was peripheral blood mononuclear cells (PBMCs), taken before the fourth cycle of nivolumab. These receptors came from a human donor with classical Hodgkin lymphoma.

This clone has more than one count but fewer than ten. The rearrangement uses TRBV7-6 and TRBJ2-6; tentative D call: TRBD1 (6 bases). The germline V gene encodes CDR1 SGHVS and CDR2 FNYEAQ. Deletions cut 2 bases from V and 4 bases from J, with 15 bases between. The CDR3 contains 17 residues. CDR3 amino acids: CASSLLGHAMGANVLTF. The DNA for the CDR3 is TGTGCCAGCAGCTTACTGGGACATGCGATGGGGGCCAACGTCCTGACTTTC.

The chain combines TRBV7-6 with TRBJ1-2; no definite D call. V lost 2 bases, J lost 7 bases, and 11 bases lay in between. Germline CDR1 is SGHVS and CDR2 is FNYEAQ. The CDR3 is made up of 13 amino acids. The CDR3 DNA reads TGTGCCAGCAGCTTATCGGCGGGAGCTGGCTACACCTTC. This translates into CASSLSAGAGYTF.

This clone was seen a handful of times. The chain joins TRBV27 to TRBJ2-1; 7 nucleotides align to TRBD2. The germline V gene has CDR1 MNHEY and CDR2 SMNVEV (reference sequence). V shed 6 bases and J 3 bases; nucleotides not matched to a gene: 11. The CDR3 runs to 16 residues. The CDR3 here is CASRPRAGAIYNEQFF. The CDR3 DNA reads TGTGCCAGCAGGCCAAGGGCGGGAGCCATCTACAATGAGCAGTTCTTC.

This clone was recorded once. This rearrangement joins TRBV29-1 to TRBJ2-3; 11 nucleotides match TRBD2. V lost 6 bases, J lost 3 bases, and 5 bases stayed unmatched. The CDR3 sequence is 14 residues long. Germline-derived CDR1 and CDR2 are SQVTM and ANQGSEA. CDR3 sequence reads: CSVLTSGRTDTQYF. The CDR3 DNA sequence: TGCAGCGTCCTCACTAGCGGGAGAACAGATACGCAGTATTTT.

The chain has TRBV18 and TRBJ1-2; 8 nucleotides match TRBD1. Germline V gives CDR1 KGHSH, CDR2 LQKENI. This CDR3 has 15 residues. The junction had 7 bases not matched to a gene; V was cut back by 3 bases and J by 4 bases. This chain's CDR3 is CASSPSQGAIYGYTF. The CDR3 DNA sequence: TGTGCCAGCTCACCCAGCCAGGGGGCCATCTATGGCTACACCTTC.

The chain joins TRBV10-3 to TRBJ1-4, with 11 bases aligning to TRBD1. Trimming cost V 8 bases and J 4 bases; bases outside gene matches: 6. Germline CDR1 is ENHRY and CDR2 is SYGVKD. CDR3 length: 15 amino acids. CDR3 loop: CAIGGQGAGNEKLFF. The CDR3 DNA follows: TGTGCCATCGGTGGACAGGGGGCTGGTAATGAAAAACTGTTTTTT.

Comment on this clone: A much larger clonotype is one base distant, so this may be a read error. V usage is TRBV7-2 and J usage is TRBJ2-7; the D is unclear. Trimming removed 4 bases from V and 3 bases from J, with 4 bases in between. The CDR3 has 11 residues. Germline CDR1 SGHTA, CDR2 FQGNSA. CDR3 in amino acids: CASSSYYEQYF. The CDR3, as DNA: TGTGCCAGCAGCTCCTACTACGAGCAGTACTTC.

The chain links TRBV19 to TRBJ2-1, with 8 bases aligning to TRBD1. Trimming at V came to 7 bases and at J to 5 bases, leaving 10 bases not matched to a gene. Germline V lookup: CDR1 LNHDA, CDR2 SQIVND (reference sequence). CDR3 length equals 15 residues. The CDR3 loop is CASNPLGQENNEQFF. CDR3 DNA: TGTGCCAGTAACCCCCTGGGACAGGAGAACAATGAGCAGTTCTTC. Together with reference TRBV19 and TRBJ2-1, the CDR3 gives the full variable domain: DGGITQSPKYLFRKEGQNVTLSCEQNLNHDAMYWYRQDPGQGLRLIYYSQIVNDFQKGDIAEGYSVSREKKESFPLTVTSAQKNPTAFYLCASNPLGQENNEQFFGPGTRLTVL.

V and J are TRBV30 and TRBJ2-6, with no clear D. The CDR3 has 12 residues. Per the germline V gene, CDR1 is GTSNPN and CDR2 is SVGIG (reference sequence). V lost 4 bases and J 3 bases, leaving 4 bases between the germline ends. The CDR3 nucleotides are TGTGCCTGGATGCTTGGGGCCAACGTCCTGACTTTC. Protein sequence: CAWMLGANVLTF.

The chain combines TRBV27 with TRBJ2-2, with TRBD2 matching 14 bases. J was trimmed by 5 bases and V by 5 bases; bases with no gene match: 7. The CDR3 length is 17 residues. CDR1 and CDR2 (germline): MNHEY, SMNVEV (reference sequence). CDR3 residues: CASSPQGLAGATGELFF. CDR3 DNA: TGTGCCAGCAGTCCACAGGGACTAGCGGGAGCGACCGGGGAGCTGTTTTTT.

V usage is TRBV6-5 and J usage is TRBJ2-7; 7 nucleotides line up with TRBD2. The V gene end was trimmed by 6 bases and the J gene end by 3 bases; junction bases not matched to a gene: 8. The CDR3 has 14 residues. Germline CDR1 is MNHEY and CDR2 is SVGAGI. The CDR3 sequence: CASSPGRGGYEQYF. CDR3 DNA: TGTGCCAGCAGCCCAGGGAGGGGCGGCTACGAGCAGTACTTC.

Written as DNA, the CDR3 is TGTGCCAGCAGCTTCTCGCGGACAGATACGCAGTATTTT. As protein: CASSFSRTDTQYF. V and J are TRBV11-3 and TRBJ2-3; D unclear. CDR3 length: 13 residues. Germline loops: CDR1 SGHNT, CDR2 YENEEA. V lost 3 bases to trimming and J lost 3 bases, with 7 bases between them.

The chain couples TRBV5-1 to TRBJ2-7; 8 bases are a match to TRBD1. The J segment lost 3 bases and the V segment lost 4 bases, leaving 6 bases of the junction unmatched. Germline CDR1 and CDR2: SGHRS and YFSETQ. The CDR3 is 14 residues long. This CDR3 is CASSPDREYYEQYF. The CDR3 nucleotides are TGCGCCAGCAGCCCGGACAGGGAATACTACGAGCAGTACTTC.

The V and J genes are TRBV4-3 and TRBJ2-2; D is possibly TRBD1 (6 bases). This CDR3 is 17 amino acids long. The germline gives CDR1 LGHNA, CDR2 YSLEER. The V and J ends lost 1 base and 0 bases respectively, with 12 bases between them. The CDR3 is CASSQGWGPSNTGELFF. The DNA for the CDR3 is TGCGCCAGCAGCCAAGGGTGGGGGCCATCGAACACCGGGGAGCTGTTTTTT.

This clone appeared a single time. The chain joins TRBV6-5 to TRBJ1-2; no reliable D call. The CDR3 has 14 residues. Trimming took off 0 bases at V and 8 bases at J, with 13 bases between the two ends. Germline-derived CDR1 and CDR2 are MNHEY and SVGAGI. The CDR3 nucleotides read TGTGCCAGCAGTTACTCAGCAGGCTTCTACGGCTACACCTTC. Translation gives CASSYSAGFYGYTF.

This clone was found once. The chain combines TRBV30 with TRBJ2-3, with 9 bases fitting TRBD2. Germline assignment: CDR1 GTSNPN and CDR2 SVGIG (reference sequence). The CDR3 sequence is 15 residues long. The J segment lost 4 bases and the V segment lost 2 bases, leaving 7 bases of the junction unmatched. CDR3 nucleotide sequence: TGTGCCTGGAGTTTTGCGGGAGGGGGGCCAGATACGCAGTATTTT. Translation gives CAWSFAGGGPDTQYF.

V gene TRBV19 combines with J gene TRBJ1-2, with unresolved D. The CDR3 has 12 residues. Germline assignment: CDR1 LNHDA and CDR2 SQIVND (reference sequence). Trimming took 3 bases from V and 6 from J, leaving 8 bases between them. The DNA for the CDR3 is TGTGCCAGTAGTATCCGGACGAATGGCTACACCTTC. Residues: CASSIRTNGYTF.

The V and J genes are TRBV6-5 and TRBJ1-6; D perhaps matches TRBD1 (5 bases). Looked up from germline, CDR1 is MNHEY and CDR2 is SVGAGI. Deletions cut 2 bases from V and 8 bases from J, with 10 bases between. This CDR3 region has 14 residues. CDR3 in DNA: TGTGCCAGCAGTTACCTAGGGGAGGATTCACCCCTCCACTTT. The encoded protein is CASSYLGEDSPLHF.

The rearrangement links TRBV19 to TRBJ2-1; 7 bases are shared with TRBD1. Germline CDR1 reads LNHDA; CDR2 reads SQIVND (reference sequence). J was trimmed by 5 bases and V by 6 bases; bases with no gene match: 10. CDR3 length: 15 residues. As DNA, the CDR3 is TGTGCCAGTAGCCCGGCCGGGACAGCGAACAATGAGCAGTTCTTC. This codes for CASSPAGTANNEQFF.

This sequence joins TRBV25-1 and TRBJ1-2; TRBD1 agrees at 8 bases. From germline, CDR1 is MGHDK and CDR2 SYGVNS. V lost 1 base, J lost 2 bases, and 12 bases stayed unmatched. The CDR3 runs to 18 residues. The CDR3 DNA sequence: TGTGCCAGCAGTGAATTAGGACAGGGCGAGTTAGGGAACTATGGCTACACCTTC. Translation gives CASSELGQGELGNYGYTF.

The CDR3 loop reads CAISDRRDTDTQYF. The CDR3 nucleotides read TGTGCCATCAGTGATCGGAGGGACACAGATACGCAGTATTTT. This chain joins TRBV10-3 and TRBJ2-3; possibly TRBD2 for D (6 bases). CDR1 and CDR2 from the germline V gene are ENHRY and SYGVKD. The CDR3 extends over 14 amino acids. Trimming stripped 3 bases from V and 2 bases from J, with 9 bases between.

The chain combines TRBV21-1 with TRBJ1-3. TRBV21-1 is a recognized pseudogene. The CDR3 loop spans 18 amino acids. CDR3 loop: CASSKRHSRPHSGNTIYF. The CDR3 nucleotides are TGTGCCAGCAGCAAGCGGCACTCCCGGCCCCACTCTGGAAACACCATATATTTT.

DNA for the CDR3: TGTGCCAGTAATAAAGACCCCGGGACAGGGGGCATCTATGGCTACACCTTC. It yields the protein CASNKDPGTGGIYGYTF. The rearrangement links TRBV19 to TRBJ1-2; 12 positions agree with TRBD1. This CDR3 region has 17 residues. J lost 4 bases, V lost 7 bases, and 13 bases had no gene match. CDR1 and CDR2 from the germline V gene are LNHDA and SQIVND (reference sequence).

The rearrangement links TRBV7-9 to TRBJ1-2, with D possibly matching TRBD1 (6 bases). The V end was cut by 5 bases, the J end by 2 bases, with 21 bases between. The germline CDR1 and CDR2 sequences are SEHNR and FQNEAQ (reference sequence). CDR3 length: 17 residues. The CDR3 here is CASSPRGVTEGNYGYTF. DNA of the CDR3: TGTGCCAGCAGCCCTAGGGGGGTGACAGAAGGGAACTATGGCTACACCTTC.

The rearrangement uses TRBV4-1 and TRBJ1-1; D unclear. CDR3 size: 16 residues. Germline lookup yields CDR1 MGHRA and CDR2 YSYEKL. Between the trimmed V and J ends, which lost 0 bases and 1 base, there was a span of 12 bases. This CDR3 reads CASSQDRLARNTEAFF. DNA of the CDR3: TGCGCCAGCAGCCAAGATCGGCTTGCGAGGAACACTGAAGCTTTCTTT.

The chain combines TRBV10-3 with TRBJ2-3, with 7 bases that match TRBD1. The CDR3 totals 13 residues. With 7 bases clipped from V and 4 bases from J, the junction kept 5 bases outside the gene matches. Germline values: CDR1 ENHRY, CDR2 SYGVKD. This CDR3 reads CAITGGVPDTQYF. CDR3 bases: TGTGCCATCACAGGGGGTGTGCCAGATACGCAGTATTTT.

This sequence joins TRBV6-5 and TRBJ1-2; D is unresolved. V shed 5 bases and J shed 2 bases, with 6 bases lying between them. Germline CDR1 is MNHEY and CDR2 is SVGAGI. The CDR3 runs to 12 residues. In DNA form, the CDR3 reads TGTGCCAGCAGTCAAGGAAACTATGGCTACACCTTC. Its translation is CASSQGNYGYTF.

The V and J genes are TRBV18 and TRBJ2-3; the match to TRBD1 covers 11 bases. The CDR3 consists of 15 residues. Germline V gene data show CDR1 as KGHSH and CDR2 as LQKENI. The V gene end was trimmed by 6 bases and the J gene end by 3 bases; junction bases not matched to a gene: 5. Here the CDR3 DNA reads TGTGCCAGCTCCCCCGGGACAGGGGGTACAGATACGCAGTATTTT. Translated: CASSPGTGGTDTQYF.

The rearrangement uses TRBV18 and TRBJ1-3; 8 bases align to TRBD1. This CDR3 is 15 amino acids long. Germline CDR1 and CDR2: KGHSH and LQKENI. V dropped 5 bases and J dropped 2; count of bases not matched to a gene: 5. CDR3 nucleotides: TGTGCCAGCTCATCTCAGGGGGCGCCTGGAAACACCATATATTTT. Encoded protein: CASSSQGAPGNTIYF.

This sequence joins TRBV10-1 and TRBJ1-6; D is perhaps TRBD1 (5 bases). Trimming took 3 bases from V and 7 from J, leaving 10 bases between them. Germline V lookup: CDR1 WNHNN, CDR2 SYGVQD (reference sequence). CDR3 length: 14 amino acids. The CDR3 is CASSDTRGNSPLHF. The CDR3 bases are TGCGCCAGCAGTGACACACGGGGGAATTCACCCCTCCACTTT.